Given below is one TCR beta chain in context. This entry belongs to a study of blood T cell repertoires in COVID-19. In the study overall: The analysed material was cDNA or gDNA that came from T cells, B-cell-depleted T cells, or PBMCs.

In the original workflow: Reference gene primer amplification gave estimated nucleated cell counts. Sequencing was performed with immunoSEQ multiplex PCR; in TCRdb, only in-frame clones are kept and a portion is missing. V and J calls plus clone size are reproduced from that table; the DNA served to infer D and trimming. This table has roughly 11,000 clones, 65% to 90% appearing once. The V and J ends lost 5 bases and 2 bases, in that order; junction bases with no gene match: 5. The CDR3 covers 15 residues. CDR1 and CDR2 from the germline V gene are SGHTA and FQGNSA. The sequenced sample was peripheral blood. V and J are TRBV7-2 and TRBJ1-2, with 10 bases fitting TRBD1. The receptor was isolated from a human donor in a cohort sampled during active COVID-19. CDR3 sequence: CASSPPGQGNYGYTF. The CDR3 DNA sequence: TGTGCCAGCAGCCCTCCGGGACAGGGGAACTATGGCTACACCTTC.